These 31 T cell receptor beta chains were all obtained from the same sample, sequenced in a study of cytomegalovirus exposure and HLA in healthy donors. The study ran its PCR with 60 Vbeta and 13 Jbeta primers. Some clones are missing from TCRdb's copy, which holds only in-frame ones; the method was immunoSEQ multiplex PCR. Altogether some 130,000 clones are present, around three quarters being singletons, with the ten largest covering 1.5% to 2.5%. The specimen sequenced was PBMCs. The receptors shown here come from a man between 18 and 29 years old in good health and CMV-seronegative.

This clone was seen a single time. The chain is built from TRBV2 and TRBJ2-3; 9 bases map to TRBD2. Per the germline V gene, CDR1 is SNHLY and CDR2 is FYNNEI. The CDR3 loop spans 19 amino acids. After removal of 6 bases from V and 1 base from J, the junction contained 17 bases not matched to a gene. The CDR3 here is CASRRGRLAAIGGTDTQYF. The CDR3 nucleotides read TGTGCCAGCAGGAGAGGGAGACTAGCGGCGATAGGAGGCACAGATACGCAGTATTTT.

Note on this clone: One end of the junction is discordant with germline, which a read error may explain. V and J are TRBV10-2 and TRBJ2-7, with D tentatively TRBD2 (6 bases). The CDR3 is 13 residues long. Germline V gives CDR1 WSHSY, CDR2 SAAADI. The CDR3 loop reads CASSGSGSYGQYF. CDR3 nucleotides: TGCGCCAGCAGCGGGAGCGGATCCTACGGGCAGTACTTC.

This chain uses TRBV2 with TRBJ1-5; weak D call: TRBD1 (5 bases). The germline V gene encodes CDR1 SNHLY and CDR2 FYNNEI. The CDR3 extends over 15 amino acids. V lost 6 bases to trimming and J lost 0 bases, with 12 bases between them. The CDR3: CASRKQDHSNQPQHF. CDR3 coding DNA: TGTGCCAGCAGAAAACAGGATCATAGCAATCAGCCCCAGCATTTT. Full variable domain (rest looked up from reference TRBV2 and TRBJ1-5): EPEVTQTPSHQVTQMGQEVILRCVPISNHLYFYWYRQILGQKVEFLVSFYNNEISEKSEIFDDQFSVERPDGSNFTLKIRSTKLEDSAMYFCASRKQDHSNQPQHFGDGTRLSIL.

This clone was recorded only once. A read error may produce the germline difference seen at one junction end. This sequence joins TRBV7-9 and TRBJ1-3; the D is unclear. From germline, CDR1 is SEHNR and CDR2 FQNEAQ (reference sequence). CDR3 length: 18 amino acids. The DNA for the CDR3 is TGTTCCAGCAGCCCTTATATCTCTTCTGTCGGCTCTGGAAACACCATATATTTT. It is translated as CSSSPYISSVGSGNTIYF.

In this sample, this clone turned up a few times. This sequence joins TRBV4-1 and TRBJ2-3; 7 nucleotides line up with TRBD1. Germline CDR1 is MGHRA and CDR2 is YSYEKL. Trimming removed 3 bases from V and 0 bases from J; junction bases left unmatched: 3. The CDR3 runs 15 residues. CDR3 residues: CASSHGTVSTDTQYF. DNA of the CDR3: TGCGCCAGCAGCCACGGGACAGTTAGCACAGATACGCAGTATTTT.

This chain connects TRBV5-1 to TRBJ2-1; D remains ambiguous. Germline values: CDR1 SGHRS, CDR2 YFSETQ. With 0 bases removed from V and 1 base from J, the gap between germline ends came to 5 bases. This CDR3 has 14 amino acids. The CDR3 loop is CASSLGGSYNEQFF. The CDR3 bases are TGCGCCAGCAGCTTGGGAGGATCCTACAATGAGCAGTTCTTC.

Notes on this clone: The CDR3 end shows no conserved phenylalanine or tryptophan, and so a read error is likely. No DNA is shown, since the ends of the CDR3 on it are uncertain; the CDR3 is the one TCRdb lists. V is TRBV4-1 and J is TRBJ1-1. Inclusive of both ends, the CDR3 amounts to 12 amino acids. CDR1 and CDR2 from the germline V gene are MGHRA and YSYEKL. CDR3 sequence reads: CASSQDGIDQTL.

The genes are TRBV7-9 and TRBJ2-6; perhaps TRBD2 as D (6 bases). The germline V gene encodes CDR1 SEHNR and CDR2 FQNEAQ (reference sequence). The CDR3 extends over 15 amino acids. V was cut by 2 bases and J by 4 bases, with 9 bases left in between. CDR3 bases: TGTGCCAGCAGCTTATCGGGGGTCGGGGCCAACGTCCTGACTTTC. Encoded protein: CASSLSGVGANVLTF.

The chain is built from TRBV6-5 and TRBJ1-1; the match to TRBD1 covers 7 bases. The CDR3 runs to 14 residues. Germline values: CDR1 MNHEY, CDR2 SVGAGI. Trimming took 4 bases from V and 0 from J; bases not matched to a gene: 2. Here the CDR3 reads CASSWGTVNTEAFF. CDR3 nucleotides: TGTGCCAGCAGTTGGGGGACAGTGAACACTGAAGCTTTCTTT.

This clone was found once. Here the CDR3 reads CASSPRGRVEETQYF. As DNA, the CDR3 is TGTGCCAGCTCACCTCGTGGCAGGGTGGAAGAGACCCAGTACTTC. The chain joins TRBV18 to TRBJ2-5, with a tentative D call TRBD1 (5 bases). This CDR3 has 15 amino acids. Trimming cost V 3 bases and J 3 bases, with 14 bases left between them. Germline CDR1 KGHSH, CDR2 LQKENI. The full variable domain, in which reference TRBV18 and TRBJ2-5 provide the parts outside the CDR3, is NAGVMQNPRHLVRRRGQEARLRCSPMKGHSHVYWYRQLPEEGLKFMVYLQKENIIDESGMPKERFSAEFPKEGPSILRIQQVVRGDSAAYFCASSPRGRVEETQYFGPGTRLLVL.

The V and J genes are TRBV7-8 and TRBJ1-5; D gene ambiguous. The CDR3 has 14 residues. V was pared by 4 bases and J by 7 bases, with 14 bases between. CDR1 is SGHVS and CDR2 is FQNEAQ in the germline V gene. In DNA, the CDR3 is TGTGCCAGCAGCTCCCGAGAAGGGAGGCAGCCCCAGCATTTT. This codes for CASSSREGRQPQHF. The complete variable domain, with remaining parts taken from reference TRBV7-8 and TRBJ1-5, reads GAGVSQSPRYKVAKRGQDVALRCDPISGHVSLFWYQQALGQGPEFLTYFQNEAQLDKSGLPSDRFFAERPEGSVSTLKIQRTQQEDSAVYLCASSSREGRQPQHFGDGTRLSIL.

This chain uses TRBV7-2 with TRBJ2-7; D perhaps matches TRBD2 (6 bases). The length of the CDR3 is 17 residues. V lost 3 bases and J lost 3, with 21 bases in between. Germline CDR1 reads SGHTA; CDR2 reads FQGNSA. CDR3 amino acids: CASSFPRCLVAVYEQYF. DNA of the CDR3: TGTGCCAGCAGCTTCCCCCGTTGTTTGGTAGCGGTCTACGAGCAGTACTTC.

The V gene is TRBV7-9, the J gene TRBJ1-4; TRBD1 matches 9 bases. The CDR3 runs to 14 residues. The germline V gene encodes CDR1 SEHNR and CDR2 FQNEAQ (reference sequence). The trim removed 3 bases at V and 5 bases at J, leaving 1 base unmatched. DNA of the CDR3: TGTGCCAGCAGCTTGGGACAGGGAAATGAAAAACTGTTTTTT. Translated, it gives CASSLGQGNEKLFF.

The rearrangement uses TRBV5-1 and TRBJ2-4, with 9 bases matching TRBD1. With 5 bases clipped from V and 9 bases from J, the junction kept 12 bases outside the gene matches. The germline V gene has CDR1 SGHRS and CDR2 YFSETQ. The CDR3 runs to 15 residues. The DNA for the CDR3 is TGCGCCAGCAGAACCGCCGGGACAGGGATGGGCATTCAGTACTTC. Translating gives CASRTAGTGMGIQYF.

This chain connects TRBV5-4 to TRBJ2-1; the match to TRBD2 covers 9 bases. The CDR3 has 15 amino acids. The trim removed 0 bases at V and 7 bases at J, leaving 5 bases unmatched. Germline assignment: CDR1 SGHNT and CDR2 YYREEE (reference sequence). The CDR3 DNA reads as TGTGCCAGCAGCTTGGAGGGACTAGCAGATAATGAGCAGTTCTTC. Its protein product is CASSLEGLADNEQFF.

The V and J genes are TRBV21-1 and TRBJ2-6; the table's D call, TRBD1, was not checked against the DNA. TRBV21-1 is labeled a pseudogene. This CDR3 is 13 amino acids long. For the CDR3, the DNA is TGTGCCAGCAGTGGCCTCGTGGCCAACGTCCTGACTTTC. Residues: CASSGLVANVLTF.

This clone was recorded a few times. The V and J genes are TRBV4-1 and TRBJ2-2, with D maybe TRBD1 (6 bases). Trimming stripped 4 bases from V and 1 base from J, with 10 bases between. The CDR3 runs to 15 residues. The germline CDR1 and CDR2 sequences are MGHRA and YSYEKL. The CDR3 sequence: CASSPQGVNTGELFF. CDR3 DNA: TGCGCCAGCAGCCCACAGGGTGTGAACACCGGGGAGCTGTTTTTT.

The chain carries TRBV27 and TRBJ2-1; TRBD2 agrees at 14 bases. This CDR3 is 18 amino acids long. V gave up 6 bases and J gave up 7 bases; unmatched junction bases: 14. CDR1 and CDR2 from the germline V gene are MNHEY and SMNVEV (reference sequence). CDR3 bases: TGTGCCAGCAGCTCCGACCTTCGACTAGCGGGAGGGCCAAATGAGCAGTTCTTC. This encodes CASSSDLRLAGGPNEQFF.

This chain links TRBV7-2 with TRBJ1-5, with D unresolved. There are 13 residues in the CDR3. Trimming took 1 base from V and 7 from J, leaving 8 bases between them. In germline, CDR1 is SGHTA, CDR2 FQGNSA. Written as DNA, the CDR3 is TGTGCCAGCAGCTTAGAGGCCGGGCAGCCCCAGCATTTT. It translates to CASSLEAGQPQHF.

The chain recombines TRBV6-5 with TRBJ1-4; maybe TRBD1 (5 bases). V lost 7 bases and J lost 3, with 15 bases in between. The CDR3 extends over 15 amino acids. CDR1 is MNHEY, CDR2 SVGAGI, per germline. Written as DNA, the CDR3 is TGTGCCAGCAACCCGGCGGGGCTGGCTAATGAAAAACTGTTTTTT. Amino acids: CASNPAGLANEKLFF.

V gene TRBV30 combines with J gene TRBJ1-6, with TRBD1 identical over 8 bases. V lost 5 bases, J lost 8 bases, and 5 bases stayed unmatched. This CDR3 is built from 13 residues. Germline CDR1 reads GTSNPN; CDR2 reads SVGIG (reference sequence). CDR3 DNA sequence: TGTGCCTGGGGGGGACAGGCGCATTCACCCCTCCACTTT. Protein: CAWGGQAHSPLHF. Full variable domain (remainder filled in from reference TRBV30 and TRBJ1-6): SQTIHQWPATLVQPVGSPLSLECTVEGTSNPNLYWYRQAAGRGLQLLFYSVGIGQISSEVPQNLSASRPQDRQFILSSKKLLLSDSGFYLCAWGGQAHSPLHFGNGTRLTVT.

The CDR3 sequence is CASSLGTGGINTEAFF. The CDR3 DNA is TGTGCCAGCTCCCTCGGGACCGGGGGGATTAACACTGAAGCTTTCTTT. This rearrangement joins TRBV18 to TRBJ1-1, with a tentative D call TRBD1 (5 bases). The CDR3 has 16 residues. V lost 6 bases, J lost 2 bases, and 19 bases lay in between. The germline V gene has CDR1 KGHSH and CDR2 LQKENI.

The genes are TRBV4-1 and TRBJ1-1; TRBD1 might be the D (6 bases). The ends were cut back, 4 bases at V and 11 bases at J, with 20 bases in the middle. There are 14 residues in the CDR3. Germline assignment: CDR1 MGHRA and CDR2 YSYEKL. This chain's CDR3 is CASSLGSGGWKAFF. The CDR3 DNA reads as TGCGCCAGCAGCCTGGGGTCGGGGGGCTGGAAGGCTTTCTTT.

CDR3 protein: CASSWEGWGRGRADTQYF. The CDR3 DNA follows: TGTGCCAGCAGTTGGGAGGGCTGGGGAAGAGGGAGGGCAGATACGCAGTATTTT. The genes are TRBV27 and TRBJ2-3; 7 bases match TRBD2. CDR3 length equals 18 residues. V shed 4 bases and J 4 bases; nucleotides not matched to a gene: 17. The germline gives CDR1 MNHEY, CDR2 SMNVEV (reference sequence).

The chain recombines TRBV5-4 with TRBJ2-7, with D possibly being TRBD2 (6 bases). In germline, CDR1 is SGHNT, CDR2 YYREEE (reference sequence). This CDR3 spans 13 amino acids. Trimming shortened V by 4 bases and J by 0 bases, and 8 bases separated the two germline ends. CDR3 nucleotides: TGTGCCAGCAGCGCGGACTACTCCTACGAGCAGTACTTC. Translating gives CASSADYSYEQYF. The complete variable domain, with remaining parts taken from reference TRBV5-4 and TRBJ2-7, reads ETGVTQSPTHLIKTRGQQVTLRCSSQSGHNTVSWYQQALGQGPQFIFQYYREEENGRGNFPPRFSGLQFPNYSSELNVNALELDDSALYLCASSADYSYEQYFGPGTRLTVT.

This chain connects TRBV9 to TRBJ2-6; 7 bases match TRBD1. Trimming at V came to 3 bases and at J to 1 base, leaving 1 base not matched to a gene. The CDR3 loop spans 15 amino acids. Germline V gives CDR1 SGDLS, CDR2 YYNGEE. The CDR3, as DNA: TGTGCCAGCAGCGGACAGGGATCTGGGGCCAACGTCCTGACTTTC. Protein product: CASSGQGSGANVLTF.

The chain recombines TRBV6-5 with TRBJ1-1; D might be TRBD1 (5 bases). The CDR3 is made up of 15 amino acids. V lost 0 bases to trimming and J lost 4 bases, with 12 bases between them. Germline CDR1 is MNHEY and CDR2 is SVGAGI. The CDR3 loop reads CASSYSGGRSTEAFF. CDR3 nucleotides: TGTGCCAGCAGTTACTCGGGGGGGAGGAGCACTGAAGCTTTCTTT.

The chain uses TRBV7-3 and TRBJ2-2; 8 bases fit TRBD2. The CDR3 runs 17 residues. Germline V CDR1 and CDR2: SGHTA, FQGTGA. Trimming took 3 bases from V and 6 from J; bases not matched to a gene: 12. CDR3 sequence reads: CASSLHQGAGEAGELFF. In nucleotides, the CDR3 is TGTGCCAGCAGCTTGCACCAGGGAGCGGGAGAGGCCGGGGAGCTGTTTTTT.

The rearrangement links TRBV5-1 to TRBJ2-2; D gene ambiguous. The CDR3 runs 17 residues. V lost 0 bases and J 0 bases, leaving 12 bases between the germline ends. Looked up from germline, CDR1 is SGHRS and CDR2 is YFSETQ. CDR3 in amino acids: CASSLGMEFANTGELFF. The CDR3 DNA reads TGCGCCAGCAGCTTGGGGATGGAGTTTGCGAACACCGGGGAGCTGTTTTTT.

This clone was counted only a few times. The rearrangement links TRBV15 to TRBJ1-1, with D tentatively TRBD1 (5 bases). Per germline, CDR1 LNHNV and CDR2 YYDKDF (reference sequence). This CDR3 has 13 residues. V lost 10 bases to trimming and J lost 10 bases, with 22 bases between them. Here the CDR3 DNA reads TGTGCCATACCCGGGACTGGAGTCCGGGTAGCTTTCTTT. This codes for CAIPGTGVRVAFF.

The rearrangement links TRBV15 to TRBJ1-1, with D possibly being TRBD1 (5 bases). Germline V lookup: CDR1 LNHNV, CDR2 YYDKDF (reference sequence). V was pared by 0 bases and J by 7 bases, with 12 bases between. This CDR3 contains 14 residues. The CDR3 coding sequence is TGTGCCACCAGCAGAGATATCGGGGGGAGTGAAGCTTTCTTT. Translated, it gives CATSRDIGGSEAFF.